The entry below describes one T cell receptor (beta chain). The target of this receptor is not known. No clone much larger than this one lies a single base away; base qualities are absent. The TCR beta CDR3 regions were amplified from the RNA transcripts. The first round of RT-PCR for the TCR CDR3 was performed with the HTBI primer set and the Qiagen OneStep RT-PCR kit. Libraries were constructed in a second round of multiplex PCR, after which size selection and purification were carried out. Libraries were sequenced paired-end with 100 bp reads on an Illumina HiSeq2000. Concerning the study's data processing: SOAPnuke was used to process the raw data, removing reads that contained adapters or uncalled bases, had a mean Phred below 15, or lacked an exact match to the constant primer or identifier. COPE v1.2.5 was used to merge the high-quality paired reads, and each unique nucleotide sequence was defined as a clonotype. Clonotypes were aligned to IMGT TRBV, TRBD and TRBJ reference segments using MiTCR v1.1. Only V-J combinations with frequency above 0.0001, covering about 99% of repertoires, were analysed. The TCS score was defined as F50 (clonal expansion) divided by E x V (chaos), with BLOSUM62-based TCRdist calculated between CDR3 peptides within each V-J. Welch's t-statistics and random forest reduced 500 to 650 V-J features to 13, which were used in a naive Bayes classifier (R e1071). TCRdb's own reprocessing of the public reads used fastp at Q25 and MiXCR and kept productive beta chains. CDR3 protein sequences are deduplicated, and each keeps its most common genes and DNA. These V and J calls are TCRdb output, not the study's own analysis. The sample table shows 250,000 to 400,000 distinct CDR3 sequences, and roughly 13% are seen once. Roughly 33% of the sample is taken by the ten largest.

The data belong to a study of T cells in Graves' hyperthyroidism and ophthalmopathy (dated by TCRdb to between 2019 and 2020). About the study as a whole: Peripheral blood samples were taken at initial diagnosis, before any treatment was given. The 100 discovery patients were randomly divided into training and test sets at a 7:3 ratio. An independent validation cohort of under 20 hyperthyroidism patients and approximately 16 patients who later progressed to ophthalmopathy tested prospective prediction of ophthalmopathy. The paper describes TCR Vbeta CDR3 sequencing of about 140 peripheral blood samples, made up of 40 to 45 ophthalmopathy patients, 70 to 75 hyperthyroidism patients and roughly 17 progressor patients. In about six Graves' hyperthyroidism patients, the study also compared T-cell repertoires from thyroid tissue with T-cell repertoires from blood. After sampling, hyperthyroidism patients received methimazole starting at 30 mg daily, and ophthalmopathy patients received high-dose intravenous methylprednisolone. To identify TCR V-J signatures that set the groups apart, the researchers used a discovery cohort of 100 patients, made up of under 45 with Graves' ophthalmopathy and 57 with stable Graves' hyperthyroidism. Beyond this particular receptor, the publication reports: In validation, the model predicted progression to ophthalmopathy a median of 6.5 months before onset, with about 67% sensitivity and 72.22% specificity. A 13 V-J signature model separated ophthalmopathy from stable hyperthyroidism, with nearly 90% sensitivity and roughly 84% specificity in cross-validation and 80%/75% in testing. Sample size was not statistically predetermined, and blinding of investigators to group allocation was not performed. Most expanded thyroid clonotypes (frequency above 0.001) were also detected in blood, suggesting blood repertoires may reflect thyroid immune responses.

The CDR3 contains 16 residues, cysteine and phenylalanine counted. Only the CDR3 portion is preserved as DNA: 48 bases, with reading frame beginning at the first base. The CDR1 and CDR2 encoded by the germline V gene are SGHRS and YFSETQ. At the junction V is shortened by 4 bases and J by 2 bases, with 15 bases in between. In the ophthalmopathy patients, disease was moderately to severely active, with a Clinical Activity Score of 3 or more, a NOSPECS grade of 4 or more, and a duration of less than 3 months. The study excluded patients with uncontrolled infections, other autoimmune diseases, pregnancy or lactation. Diagnoses relied on clinical symptoms, serum thyroxine and TRAb, thyroid ultrasound and orbital computed tomography. PBMCs were isolated from 7.5 to 10 ml of fresh peripheral blood by Ficoll-Paque density gradient centrifugation. Total RNA was extracted using Trizol reagent, and RNA quality was assessed on an Agilent 2100 Bioanalyzer.

Rearrangement joined TRBV5-1 to TRBJ2-2; the D call is tentative, TRBD1 or TRBD2, as each matches 6 bases. The sequenced material came from blood. The sequence came from a woman aged 40 to 50 with Graves' ophthalmopathy. The CDR3 loop reads CASSPSVGGNTGELFF. The sequenced DNA: TGCGCCAGCAGCCCCTCCGTCGGGGGCAACACCGGGGAGCTGTTTTTT.